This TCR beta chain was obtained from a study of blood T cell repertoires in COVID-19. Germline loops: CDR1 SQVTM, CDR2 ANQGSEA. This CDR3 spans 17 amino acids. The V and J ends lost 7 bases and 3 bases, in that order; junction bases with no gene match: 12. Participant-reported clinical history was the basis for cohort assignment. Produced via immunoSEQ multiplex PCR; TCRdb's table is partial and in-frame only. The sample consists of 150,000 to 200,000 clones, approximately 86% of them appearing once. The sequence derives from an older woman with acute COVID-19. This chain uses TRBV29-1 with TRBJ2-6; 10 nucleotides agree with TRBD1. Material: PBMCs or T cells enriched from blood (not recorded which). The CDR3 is CSAKNRTGGFGANVLTF. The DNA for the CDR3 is TGCAGCGCTAAAAACAGGACAGGGGGGTTTGGGGCCAACGTCCTGACTTTC.